This TCR beta chain was found in a study of blood T cell repertoires in COVID-19. Study-level background: The cDNA or gDNA used as material had been derived from T cells, B-cell-depleted T cells, or PBMCs.

Original handling: Estimated nucleated cell counts came from reference gene primer amplification. The repertoire was sequenced with immunoSEQ multiplex PCR; TCRdb's copy has only in-frame clones and lacks some. For V, J and clone size, that table is used; D and trimming come from the DNA. Here the sample spans about 80,000 clones, around 85% being singletons. Trimming took off 4 bases at V and 8 bases at J, with 11 bases between the two ends. The CDR3 has 13 amino acids. Germline CDR1 is SEHNR and CDR2 is FQNEAQ (reference sequence). The rearrangement uses TRBV7-9 and TRBJ1-4; no clear D gene. Sequencing used peripheral blood. The origin of this receptor is a man aged 30 to 45 with acute or convalescent COVID-19. The CDR3 here is CASSSTKREKLFF. The CDR3 DNA reads as TGTGCCAGCAGCTCAACAAAACGCGAAAAACTGTTTTTT.